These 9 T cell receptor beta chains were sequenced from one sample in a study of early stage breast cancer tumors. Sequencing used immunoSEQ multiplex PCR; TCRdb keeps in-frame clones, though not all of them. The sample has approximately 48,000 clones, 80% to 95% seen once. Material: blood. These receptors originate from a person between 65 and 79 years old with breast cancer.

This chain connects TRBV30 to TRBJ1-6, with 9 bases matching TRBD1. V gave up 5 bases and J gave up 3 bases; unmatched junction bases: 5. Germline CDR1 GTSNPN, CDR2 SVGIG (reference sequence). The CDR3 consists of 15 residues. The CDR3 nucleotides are TGTGCCTGGCTTACAGGGGGCCTCTATAATTCACCCCTCCACTTT. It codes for CAWLTGGLYNSPLHF. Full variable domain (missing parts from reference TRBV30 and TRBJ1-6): SQTIHQWPATLVQPVGSPLSLECTVEGTSNPNLYWYRQAAGRGLQLLFYSVGIGQISSEVPQNLSASRPQDRQFILSSKKLLLSDSGFYLCAWLTGGLYNSPLHFGNGTRLTVT.

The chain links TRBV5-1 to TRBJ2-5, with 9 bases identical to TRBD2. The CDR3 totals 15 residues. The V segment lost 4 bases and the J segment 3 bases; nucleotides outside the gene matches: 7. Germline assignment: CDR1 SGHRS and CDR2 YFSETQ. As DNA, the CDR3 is TGCGCCAGCAGCCTTGTAGCGGGGGAAGAAGAGACCCAGTACTTC. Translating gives CASSLVAGEEETQYF.

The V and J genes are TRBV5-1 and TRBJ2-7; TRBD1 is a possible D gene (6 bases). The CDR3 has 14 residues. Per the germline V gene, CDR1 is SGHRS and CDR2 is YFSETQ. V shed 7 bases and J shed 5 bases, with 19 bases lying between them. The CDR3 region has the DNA TGCGCCAGCCGCGAAGTTAAGGGGGTTGACGAGCAGTACTTC. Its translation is CASREVKGVDEQYF.

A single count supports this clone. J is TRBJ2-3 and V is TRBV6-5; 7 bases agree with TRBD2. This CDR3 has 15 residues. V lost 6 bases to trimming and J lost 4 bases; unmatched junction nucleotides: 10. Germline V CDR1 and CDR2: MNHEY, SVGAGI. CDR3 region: CASSRWGGTPDTQYF. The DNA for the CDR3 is TGTGCCAGCAGCCGTTGGGGGGGGACGCCAGATACGCAGTATTTT.

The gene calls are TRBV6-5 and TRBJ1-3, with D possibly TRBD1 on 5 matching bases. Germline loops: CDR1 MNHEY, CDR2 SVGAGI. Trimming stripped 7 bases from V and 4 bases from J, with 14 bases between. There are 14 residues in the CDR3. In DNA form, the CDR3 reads TGTGCCAGCACTCGGGTCGGGGGAGGAAACACCATATATTTT. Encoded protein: CASTRVGGGNTIYF.

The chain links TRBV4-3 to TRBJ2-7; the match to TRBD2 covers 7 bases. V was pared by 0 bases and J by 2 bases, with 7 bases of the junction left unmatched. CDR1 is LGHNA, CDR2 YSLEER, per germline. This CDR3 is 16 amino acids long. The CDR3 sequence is CASSQDYGGSPYEQYF. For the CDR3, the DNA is TGCGCCAGCAGCCAAGATTACGGGGGGAGCCCCTACGAGCAGTACTTC.

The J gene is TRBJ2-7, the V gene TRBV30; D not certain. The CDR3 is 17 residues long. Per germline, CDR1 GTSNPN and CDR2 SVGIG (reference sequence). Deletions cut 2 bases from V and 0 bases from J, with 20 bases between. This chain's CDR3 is CAWSIRVSSASSYEQYF. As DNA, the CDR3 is TGTGCCTGGAGTATACGGGTTAGCAGCGCGAGCTCCTACGAGCAGTACTTC.

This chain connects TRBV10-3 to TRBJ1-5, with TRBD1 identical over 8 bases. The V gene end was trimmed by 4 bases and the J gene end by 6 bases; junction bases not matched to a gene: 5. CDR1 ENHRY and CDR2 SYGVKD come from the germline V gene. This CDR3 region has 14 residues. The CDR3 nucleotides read TGTGCCATCAGTGGGCAGGGGGCGGGTCAGCCCCAGCATTTT. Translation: CAISGQGAGQPQHF.

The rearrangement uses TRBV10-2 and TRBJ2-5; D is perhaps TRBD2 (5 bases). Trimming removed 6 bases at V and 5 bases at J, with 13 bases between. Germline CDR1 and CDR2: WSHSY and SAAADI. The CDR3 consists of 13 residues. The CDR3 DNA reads TGCGCCAGCAGCGTCGGGAAAGCGGAGACCCAGTACTTC. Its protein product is CASSVGKAETQYF.